The 27 T cell receptor beta chains presented below share a single source sample, sequenced in a study of shared T cell receptors in the human thymus. Using immunoSEQ multiplex PCR, the repertoire was profiled, and TCRdb retains in-frame clones only, with some absent. This sample has hundreds of thousands of clones, with 87% found just once. These same data were also listed under a study on human thymus T cells.

Sequencing was carried out using thymocytes. Source of these receptors: a boy under two years old with a congenital heart defect.

This chain links TRBV6-4 with TRBJ1-6, with no clear D. The CDR3 has 16 amino acids. V lost 4 bases to trimming and J lost 7 bases, with 17 bases between them. The germline gives CDR1 MRHNA, CDR2 SNTAGT. CDR3 residues: CASSARFGEENSPLHF. CDR3 bases: TGTGCCAGCAGTGCCCGCTTCGGAGAGGAAAATTCACCCCTCCACTTT.

The chain links TRBV6-1 to TRBJ2-3, with 8 bases identical to TRBD2. Germline trimming cut 6 bases from V and 1 base from J; bases unmatched to any gene: 0. Germline CDR1 is MNHNS and CDR2 is SASEGT. The CDR3 sequence is 13 residues long. CDR3 residues: CASRTSGTDTQYF. The CDR3 DNA is TGTGCCAGCAGGACTAGCGGCACAGATACGCAGTATTTT.

This clone was seen a handful of times. This chain's CDR3 is CASTLAGGYNEQFF. The CDR3 DNA reads as TGTGCCAGTACCCTAGCGGGGGGCTACAATGAGCAGTTCTTC. This chain joins TRBV19 and TRBJ2-1, with 11 bases lining up with TRBD2. J gave up 3 bases and V 7 bases, and 2 bases lay outside the gene matches. There are 14 residues in the CDR3. Germline V CDR1 and CDR2: LNHDA, SQIVND (reference sequence).

The chain joins TRBV5-6 to TRBJ2-1, with 8 bases that match TRBD1. Germline V gene data show CDR1 as SGHDT and CDR2 as YYEEEE. This CDR3 comprises 16 residues. Germline trimming cut 0 bases from V and 8 bases from J; bases unmatched to any gene: 10. CDR3 protein: CASSLGSGQGMDEQFF. For the CDR3, the DNA is TGTGCCAGCAGCTTGGGGTCCGGACAGGGAATGGATGAGCAGTTCTTC.

The chain couples TRBV5-1 to TRBJ2-1, with 7 bases lining up with TRBD1. The CDR3 is 17 residues long. The germline V gene has CDR1 SGHRS and CDR2 YFSETQ. Trimming removed 0 bases from V and 0 bases from J; junction bases left unmatched: 6. Written as DNA, the CDR3 is TGCGCCAGCAGCTTGGGACAGGGCTTTAGCTCCTACAATGAGCAGTTCTTC. Its translation is CASSLGQGFSSYNEQFF.

In its sample, this clone was seen a few times. The chain employs TRBV11-3 and TRBJ2-3; 12 positions agree with TRBD2. This CDR3 spans 16 amino acids. V was pared by 3 bases and J by 4 bases, with 5 bases of the junction left unmatched. Germline assignment: CDR1 SGHNT and CDR2 YENEEA. The CDR3 DNA follows: TGTGCCAGCAGCTTTGGCCTAGCGGGAGGGCCAGATACGCAGTATTTT. Protein: CASSFGLAGGPDTQYF.

This chain joins TRBV7-9 and TRBJ2-7, with 10 positions matching TRBD1. The CDR3 extends over 17 amino acids. Germline CDR1 SEHNR, CDR2 FQNEAQ (reference sequence). The J segment lost 3 bases and the V segment lost 1 base, leaving 9 bases of the junction unmatched. CDR3 amino acids: CASSLVGRDRGLYEQYF. The CDR3 DNA sequence: TGTGCCAGCAGCTTAGTGGGACGGGACAGGGGCCTCTACGAGCAGTACTTC.

The rearrangement links TRBV5-6 to TRBJ2-7, with unresolved D. CDR1 SGHDT and CDR2 YYEEEE come from the germline V gene. This CDR3 spans 17 amino acids. Trimming removed 0 bases at V and 0 bases at J, with 16 bases between. Written as DNA, the CDR3 is TGTGCCAGCAGCTTGGAAGCCGTGATGTCGGGCTCCTACGAGCAGTACTTC. Protein sequence: CASSLEAVMSGSYEQYF. Based on the CDR3 plus reference TRBV5-6 and TRBJ2-7, the full variable domain is DAGVTQSPTHLIKTRGQQVTLRCSPKSGHDTVSWYQQALGQGPQFIFQYYEEEERQRGNFPDRFSGHQFPNYSSELNVNALLLGDSALYLCASSLEAVMSGSYEQYFGPGTRLTVT.

The chain is built from TRBV6-5 and TRBJ2-5, with a weak D call TRBD1 (5 bases). The DNA end is a closer match to TRBJ2-7, so the J assignment may be wrong. The CDR3 contains 14 residues. Germline V CDR1 and CDR2: MNHEY, SVGAGI. The CDR3 region has the DNA TGTGCCAGCAGGCATCAGGGAAACTCCTACGAGCAGTACTTC. Amino acid sequence: CASRHQGNSYEQYF.

The chain combines TRBV30 with TRBJ2-7; tentative D call: TRBD2 (9 bases). Germline V gene data show CDR1 as GTSNPN and CDR2 as SVGIG (reference sequence). The V gene lost 1 base and the J gene lost 5 bases, with 33 bases spanning the gap. The CDR3 covers 20 residues. The CDR3 here is CAWSDGRGRPFVAGEDEQYF. As DNA, the CDR3 is TGTGCCTGGAGTGATGGCAGGGGGCGACCATTCGTAGCGGGAGAAGACGAGCAGTACTTC. The variable domain in full, with the rest retrieved from reference TRBV30 and TRBJ2-7, is SQTIHQWPATLVQPVGSPLSLECTVEGTSNPNLYWYRQAAGRGLQLLFYSVGIGQISSEVPQNLSASRPQDRQFILSSKKLLLSDSGFYLCAWSDGRGRPFVAGEDEQYFGPGTRLTVT.

The chain uses TRBV7-9 and TRBJ1-2; possible D gene TRBD1, 6 bases. The CDR3 length is 14 residues. Deletions cut 6 bases from V and 3 bases from J, with 14 bases between. CDR1 and CDR2 from the germline V gene are SEHNR and FQNEAQ (reference sequence). The CDR3 region is CASSSAGGDYGYTF. CDR3 nucleotides: TGTGCCAGCAGTTCCGCGGGGGGCGACTATGGCTACACCTTC. Combining the CDR3 with reference TRBV7-9 and TRBJ1-2 gives the whole variable domain DTGVSQNPRHKITKRGQNVTFRCDPISEHNRLYWYRQTLGQGPEFLTYFQNEAQLEKSRLLSDRFSAERPKGSFSTLEIQRTEQGDSAMYLCASSSAGGDYGYTFGSGTRLTVV.

The J gene is TRBJ1-6, the V gene TRBV5-4; 7 bases agree with TRBD1. Trimming at V came to 2 bases and at J to 2 bases, leaving 16 bases not matched to a gene. This CDR3 contains 20 residues. Looked up from germline, CDR1 is SGHNT and CDR2 is YYREEE (reference sequence). The CDR3 sequence is CASSFSGTGDEVTYNSPLHF. In DNA form, the CDR3 reads TGTGCCAGCAGCTTTAGTGGAACAGGGGATGAGGTAACCTATAATTCACCCCTCCACTTT.

The rearrangement uses TRBV28 and TRBJ2-5; TRBD2 matches at 7 bases. Germline lookup yields CDR1 MDHEN and CDR2 SYDVKM. The CDR3 has 13 amino acids. The ends lost 2 bases at V and 7 bases at J; junction bases unmatched: 4. The CDR3 DNA follows: TGTGCCAGCAGTTTACGGGGGGTAAGGACCCAGTACTTC. Its protein product is CASSLRGVRTQYF. Based on the CDR3 plus reference TRBV28 and TRBJ2-5, the full variable domain is DVKVTQSSRYLVKRTGEKVFLECVQDMDHENMFWYRQDPGLGLRLIYFSYDVKMKEKGDIPEGYSVSREKKERFSLILESASTNQTSMYLCASSLRGVRTQYFGPGTRLLVL.

The J gene is TRBJ2-1, the V gene TRBV5-1; tentatively, D is TRBD2 (6 bases). CDR3 size: 18 residues. The V and J ends lost 1 base and 2 bases respectively, with 19 bases between them. CDR1 and CDR2 from the germline V gene are SGHRS and YFSETQ. CDR3 sequence reads: CASSLYVGGTPPYNEQFF. The CDR3 region has the DNA TGCGCCAGCAGCTTGTATGTCGGGGGAACCCCACCCTACAATGAGCAGTTCTTC.

This chain connects TRBV15 to TRBJ2-7; 9 bases are a match to TRBD2. This CDR3 contains 15 residues. J gave up 4 bases and V 0 bases, and 4 bases lay outside the gene matches. Germline values: CDR1 LNHNV, CDR2 YYDKDF (reference sequence). Here the CDR3 DNA reads TGTGCCACCAGCAGAGATTTCCTAGCGGGGTACGAGCAGTACTTC. It translates to CATSRDFLAGYEQYF.

This chain uses TRBV27 with TRBJ1-2; 12 nucleotides align to TRBD1. V was clipped by 5 bases and J by 5 bases; unmatched bases: 6. The CDR3 runs to 15 residues. In germline, CDR1 is MNHEY, CDR2 SMNVEV (reference sequence). CDR3 protein: CASSQGQGARYGYTF. CDR3 DNA: TGTGCCAGCAGTCAGGGACAGGGGGCTCGATATGGCTACACCTTC.

V and J are TRBV9 and TRBJ1-4; 10 bases match TRBD1. Germline trimming cut 3 bases from V and 5 bases from J; bases unmatched to any gene: 7. The CDR3 loop spans 16 amino acids. CDR1 and CDR2 (germline): SGDLS, YYNGEE. For the CDR3, the DNA is TGTGCCAGCAGCGGGGCGGGGACAGGGGAGAATGAAAAACTGTTTTTT. This gives the protein CASSGAGTGENEKLFF.

The rearrangement joins TRBV9 to TRBJ2-5, with TRBD1 as a possible D gene (6 bases). The CDR3 consists of 12 residues. V was shortened by 4 bases and J by 2 bases, with 6 bases between the two germline ends. From germline, CDR1 is SGDLS and CDR2 YYNGEE. The CDR3 sequence: CASSRGQETQYF. The CDR3 region has the DNA TGTGCCAGCAGCAGGGGGCAAGAGACCCAGTACTTC.

The V call is TRBV27, the J call TRBJ2-7; TRBD2 aligns across 8 bases. Losses at the gene ends were 4 bases for V and 5 bases for J; bases not matched to a gene: 10. Germline CDR1 reads MNHEY; CDR2 reads SMNVEV (reference sequence). The CDR3 has 15 residues. In DNA, the CDR3 is TGTGCCAGCAGTTGTCGCGGGACTAGGGCCCACGAGCAGTACTTC. It yields the protein CASSCRGTRAHEQYF.

V and J are TRBV25-1 and TRBJ2-6; a possible D gene is TRBD1 (5 bases). The CDR3 length is 16 residues. Germline lookup yields CDR1 MGHDK and CDR2 SYGVNS. The germline V and J ends were trimmed by 4 bases and 1 base, with 11 bases remaining between them. In DNA form, the CDR3 reads TGTGCCAGCAGTGCCTCTACAGGATCTGGGGCCAACGTCCTGACTTTC. Translated: CASSASTGSGANVLTF.

The chain uses TRBV29-1 and TRBJ2-3; tentatively, D is TRBD1 (5 bases). V lost 3 bases, J lost 4 bases, and 11 bases lay in between. Germline CDR1 and CDR2: SQVTM and ANQGSEA. This CDR3 spans 13 amino acids. Written as DNA, the CDR3 is TGCAGCGTTGATAGGGGAAAATCAGATACGCAGTATTTT. This codes for CSVDRGKSDTQYF.

The CDR3 here is CAISHLDEDTQYF. The DNA for the CDR3 is TGTGCCATCAGCCACCTTGATGAGGATACGCAGTATTTT. V is TRBV10-3 and J is TRBJ2-3; D gene unclear. V lost 6 bases, J lost 6 bases, and 13 bases lay in between. Germline lookup yields CDR1 ENHRY and CDR2 SYGVKD. The CDR3 loop spans 13 amino acids.

The chain links TRBV27 to TRBJ2-3; D remains ambiguous. Germline CDR1 MNHEY, CDR2 SMNVEV (reference sequence). The length of the CDR3 is 15 residues. The V and J ends lost 4 bases and 0 bases respectively, with 11 bases between them. CDR3 protein: CASSSTTLSTDTQYF. The CDR3 DNA reads TGTGCCAGCAGTTCCACGACTCTAAGCACAGATACGCAGTATTTT.

V and J are TRBV10-3 and TRBJ2-6, with a weak D call TRBD1 (5 bases). Germline V gene sequence: CDR1 ENHRY, CDR2 SYGVKD. The CDR3 is 17 residues long. V lost 4 bases to trimming and J lost 0 bases, with 13 bases between them. The CDR3 DNA sequence: TGTGCCATCAGTGTGGGGCGGCGGTCCTCTGGGGCCAACGTCCTGACTTTC. It translates to CAISVGRRSSGANVLTF.

The J gene is TRBJ1-4, the V gene TRBV14; no firm D call. V was cut by 0 bases and J by 7 bases, with 9 bases left in between. CDR3 length: 14 amino acids. Germline CDR1 is SGHDN and CDR2 is FVKESK. CDR3 residues: CASSQDRLGEKLFF. For the CDR3, the DNA is TGTGCCAGCAGCCAAGACAGGCTTGGTGAAAAACTGTTTTTT.

This clone was seen a few times. This chain links TRBV7-9 with TRBJ2-7; 15 nucleotides line up with TRBD2. The CDR3 is 18 amino acids. V lost 6 bases, J lost 5 bases, and 14 bases stayed unmatched. CDR1 and CDR2 (germline): SEHNR, FQNEAQ (reference sequence). The chain's CDR3 is CASRSGLAGGPNPHEQYF. The CDR3 DNA is TGTGCCAGCAGATCCGGACTAGCGGGAGGGCCAAACCCCCACGAGCAGTACTTC.

The rearrangement links TRBV4-1 to TRBJ2-1; TRBD1 matches 11 bases. The V and J ends lost 2 bases and 1 base, in that order; junction bases with no gene match: 7. Germline CDR1 MGHRA, CDR2 YSYEKL. This CDR3 is built from 18 residues. The CDR3 DNA sequence: TGCGCCAGCAGCCAACCTCCGGACAGGGGGCCTTCCTACAATGAGCAGTTCTTC. Protein product: CASSQPPDRGPSYNEQFF.